The next 13 T cell receptor beta chains were all read from a single sample in a study of T cell responses to AZD1222 COVID-19 vaccine. Using immunoSEQ multiplex PCR, the repertoire was profiled, and TCRdb retains in-frame clones only, with some absent. The table records some 120,000 clones, 85% to 90% of them present only once. The source was peripheral blood, collected on day 0 of AZD1222 vaccination. Every receptor here comes from an adult in good health.

The chain combines TRBV12-3 or TRBV12-4 with TRBJ2-7; no clear D gene. Trimming shortened V by 4 bases and J by 5 bases, and 12 bases separated the two germline ends. The CDR3 loop spans 13 amino acids. CDR3 coding DNA: TGTGCCAGCAGTTCTGCAGTTGGCAACGAGCAGTACTTC. Encoded protein: CASSSAVGNEQYF.

The gene calls are TRBV29-1 and TRBJ2-5; the match to TRBD1 covers 7 bases. CDR3 length equals 13 residues. Germline CDR1 reads SQVTM; CDR2 reads ANQGSEA. Trimming removed 6 bases from V and 4 bases from J; junction bases left unmatched: 8. The CDR3 DNA is TGCAGCGTGGTAGGGGGCCCGGGAGAGACCCAGTACTTC. Its protein is CSVVGGPGETQYF. Drawing the rest from reference TRBV29-1 and TRBJ2-5, the complete variable domain is SAVISQKPSRDICQRGTSLTIQCQVDSQVTMMFWYRQQPGQSLTLIATANQGSEATYESGFVIDKFPISRPNLTFSTLTVSNMSPEDSSIYLCSVVGGPGETQYFGPGTRLLVL.

This clone has a count of ten or more. J is TRBJ2-7 and V is TRBV15; D might be TRBD2 (5 bases). Germline loops: CDR1 LNHNV, CDR2 YYDKDF (reference sequence). The CDR3 runs to 16 residues. The V end lost 4 bases, the J end lost 3 bases, and 19 bases lay between the germline ends. The CDR3 protein is CATSTSPGVGDYEQYF. CDR3 nucleotides: TGTGCCACCAGCACATCCCCCGGGGTGGGAGACTACGAGCAGTACTTC.

The gene calls are TRBV5-4 and TRBJ2-7; 13 bases are a match to TRBD2. This CDR3 has 16 residues. The germline V gene encodes CDR1 SGHNT and CDR2 YYREEE (reference sequence). V dropped 4 bases and J dropped 3; count of bases not matched to a gene: 7. CDR3 loop: CASSATSGRPSYEQYF. The CDR3 region has the DNA TGTGCCAGCAGCGCGACTAGCGGGAGGCCTAGCTACGAGCAGTACTTC.

In its sample, this clone was seen a few times. The chain carries TRBV5-8 and TRBJ1-5; no reliable D call. Germline V gene lookup returns CDR1 SGHTS and CDR2 YDEGEE. The CDR3 has 13 residues. Trimming cost V 2 bases and J 5 bases, with 8 bases left between them. In DNA, the CDR3 is TGTGCCAGCAGCTTAGATGCTTATCAGCCCCAGCATTTT. Translating it yields CASSLDAYQPQHF.

The chain uses TRBV10-3 and TRBJ2-1; no definite D call. The germline V gene has CDR1 ENHRY and CDR2 SYGVKD. V was pared by 0 bases and J by 0 bases, with 9 bases between. The CDR3 is 16 residues long. CDR3 protein: CAISESATSSYNEQFF. CDR3 sequence (DNA): TGTGCCATCAGTGAGTCTGCGACAAGCTCCTACAATGAGCAGTTCTTC.

This clone came up a few times. V gene TRBV5-1 combines with J gene TRBJ2-3; 12 bases map to TRBD2. The germline gives CDR1 SGHRS, CDR2 YFSETQ. The V and J ends lost 0 bases and 1 base, in that order; junction bases with no gene match: 9. The CDR3 has 19 residues. The CDR3 sequence is CASSLAGLAGVFGTDTQYF. CDR3 nucleotides: TGCGCCAGCAGCTTGGCGGGACTAGCGGGTGTCTTCGGCACAGATACGCAGTATTTT.

The V gene is TRBV6-2 or TRBV6-3, the J gene TRBJ1-1, with TRBD1 matching 10 bases. The V and J ends lost 7 bases and 6 bases, in that order; junction bases with no gene match: 8. The CDR3 totals 14 residues. Germline CDR1 MNHEY, CDR2 SVGEGT. The chain's CDR3 is CASTPGQGRPEAFF. CDR3 DNA: TGTGCCAGCACCCCGGGACAGGGGAGGCCTGAAGCTTTCTTT.

This sequence joins TRBV5-4 and TRBJ2-2; unclear D gene. Trimming stripped 0 bases from V and 7 bases from J, with 10 bases between. This CDR3 is 14 amino acids long. Germline-derived CDR1 and CDR2 are SGHNT and YYREEE (reference sequence). CDR3: CASSLAVDGGELFF. Here the CDR3 DNA reads TGTGCCAGCAGCTTGGCGGTCGACGGCGGGGAGCTGTTTTTT.

The chain has TRBV19 and TRBJ1-5; no clear D gene. CDR3 length: 15 amino acids. CDR1 and CDR2 from the germline V gene are LNHDA and SQIVND (reference sequence). V dropped 6 bases and J dropped 3 bases, with 15 bases sitting between them. DNA for the CDR3: TGTGCCAGTAGCCCAGAGGGAGGGAACAATCAGCCCCAGCATTTT. Protein: CASSPEGGNNQPQHF. Drawing the rest from reference TRBV19 and TRBJ1-5, the complete variable domain is DGGITQSPKYLFRKEGQNVTLSCEQNLNHDAMYWYRQDPGQGLRLIYYSQIVNDFQKGDIAEGYSVSREKKESFPLTVTSAQKNPTAFYLCASSPEGGNNQPQHFGDGTRLSIL.

V and J are TRBV6-5 and TRBJ1-4, with 7 bases that match TRBD1. This CDR3 is 15 amino acids long. The germline CDR1 and CDR2 sequences are MNHEY and SVGAGI. The trim removed 5 bases at V and 7 bases at J, leaving 10 bases unmatched. CDR3 residues: CASSRGQVLGEKLFF. CDR3 in DNA: TGTGCCAGCAGTAGAGGACAGGTGCTTGGTGAAAAACTGTTTTTT.

The chain employs TRBV5-6 and TRBJ1-2, with D tentatively TRBD1 (5 bases). Germline V gene sequence: CDR1 SGHDT, CDR2 YYEEEE. The V gene lost 0 bases and the J gene lost 5 bases, with 5 bases spanning the gap. The CDR3 totals 12 residues. The CDR3 DNA sequence: TGTGCCAGCAGCTTGGCAGGGTATGGCTACACCTTC. It encodes CASSLAGYGYTF.

The chain carries TRBV10-3 and TRBJ1-1; D might be TRBD1 (6 bases). Germline V gives CDR1 ENHRY, CDR2 SYGVKD. The CDR3 loop spans 16 amino acids. Trimming left V 5 bases short and J 0 bases short, with 16 bases between. DNA of the CDR3: TGTGCCATCAGTACCTCCGGGGGGCGAATGAACACTGAAGCTTTCTTT. Translation: CAISTSGGRMNTEAFF.